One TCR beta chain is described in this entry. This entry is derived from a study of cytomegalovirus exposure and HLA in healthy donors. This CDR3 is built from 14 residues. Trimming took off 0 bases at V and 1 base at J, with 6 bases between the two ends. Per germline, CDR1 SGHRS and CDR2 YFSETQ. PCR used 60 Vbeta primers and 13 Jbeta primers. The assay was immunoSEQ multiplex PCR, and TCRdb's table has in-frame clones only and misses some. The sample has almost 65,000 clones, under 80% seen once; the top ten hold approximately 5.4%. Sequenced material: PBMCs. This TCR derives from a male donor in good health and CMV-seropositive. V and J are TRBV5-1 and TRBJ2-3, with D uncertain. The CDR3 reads CASSLALGTDTQYF. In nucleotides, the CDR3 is TGCGCCAGCAGCTTGGCCCTCGGCACAGATACGCAGTATTTT.